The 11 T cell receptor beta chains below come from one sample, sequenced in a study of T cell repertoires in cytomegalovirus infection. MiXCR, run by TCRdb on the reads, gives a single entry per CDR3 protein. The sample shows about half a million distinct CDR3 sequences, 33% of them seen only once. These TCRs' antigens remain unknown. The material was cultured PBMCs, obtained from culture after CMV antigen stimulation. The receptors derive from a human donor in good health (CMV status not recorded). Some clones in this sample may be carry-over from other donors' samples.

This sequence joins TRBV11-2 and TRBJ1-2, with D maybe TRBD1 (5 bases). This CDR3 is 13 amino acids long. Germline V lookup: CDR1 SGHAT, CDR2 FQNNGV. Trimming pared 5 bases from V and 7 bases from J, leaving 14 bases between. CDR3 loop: CASSRGGVSGYTF. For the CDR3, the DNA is TGTGCCAGCAGCCGAGGAGGGGTCTCTGGCTACACCTTC.

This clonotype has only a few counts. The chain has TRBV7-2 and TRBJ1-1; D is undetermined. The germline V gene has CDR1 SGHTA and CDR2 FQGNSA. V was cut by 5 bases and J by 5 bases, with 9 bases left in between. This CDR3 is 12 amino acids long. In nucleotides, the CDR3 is TGTGCCAGCAGCACGAGTTGGACTGAAGCTTTCTTT. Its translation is CASSTSWTEAFF.

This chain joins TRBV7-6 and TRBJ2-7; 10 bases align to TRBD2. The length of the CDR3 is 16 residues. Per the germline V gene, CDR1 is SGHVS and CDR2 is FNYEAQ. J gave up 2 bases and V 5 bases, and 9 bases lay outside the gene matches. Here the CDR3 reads CASSTVPGLAPYEQYV. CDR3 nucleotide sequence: TGTGCCAGCAGCACCGTTCCGGGACTAGCGCCCTACGAGCAGTACGTC.

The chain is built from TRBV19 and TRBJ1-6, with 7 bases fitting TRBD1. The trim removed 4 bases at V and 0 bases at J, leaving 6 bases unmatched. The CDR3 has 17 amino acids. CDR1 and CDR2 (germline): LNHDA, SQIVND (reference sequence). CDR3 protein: CASSTPGQSSYNSPLHF. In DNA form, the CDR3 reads TGTGCCAGTAGTACCCCGGGACAGAGCTCCTATAATTCACCCCTCCACTTT.

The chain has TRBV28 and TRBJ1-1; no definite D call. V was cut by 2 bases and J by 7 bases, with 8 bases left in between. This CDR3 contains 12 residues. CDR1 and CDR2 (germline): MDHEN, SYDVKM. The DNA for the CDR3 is TGTGCCAGCAGTTTAGTCAGGTATGAAGCTTTCTTT. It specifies CASSLVRYEAFF. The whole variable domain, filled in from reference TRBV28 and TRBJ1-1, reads DVKVTQSSRYLVKRTGEKVFLECVQDMDHENMFWYRQDPGLGLRLIYFSYDVKMKEKGDIPEGYSVSREKKERFSLILESASTNQTSMYLCASSLVRYEAFFGQGTRLTVV.

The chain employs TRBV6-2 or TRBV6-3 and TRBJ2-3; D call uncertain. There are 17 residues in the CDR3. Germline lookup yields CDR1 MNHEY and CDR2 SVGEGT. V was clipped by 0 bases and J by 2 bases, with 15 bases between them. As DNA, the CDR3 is TGTGCCAGCAGTTACTCGATAATCTCCTGGGCCACAGATACGCAGTATTTT. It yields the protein CASSYSIISWATDTQYF.

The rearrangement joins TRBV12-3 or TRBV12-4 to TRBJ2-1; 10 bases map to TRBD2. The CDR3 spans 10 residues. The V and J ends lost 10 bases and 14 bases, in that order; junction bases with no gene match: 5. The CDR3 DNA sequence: TGTGCCACTCTAGCGGGAGCTGAGTTCTTC. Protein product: CATLAGAEFF.

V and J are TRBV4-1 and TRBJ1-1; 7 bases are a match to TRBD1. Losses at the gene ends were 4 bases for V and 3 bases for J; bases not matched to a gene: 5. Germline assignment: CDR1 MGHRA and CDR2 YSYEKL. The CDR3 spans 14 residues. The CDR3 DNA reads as TGCGCCAGCAGCCGCGACAGGGTGGACACTGAAGCTTTCTTT. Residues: CASSRDRVDTEAFF.

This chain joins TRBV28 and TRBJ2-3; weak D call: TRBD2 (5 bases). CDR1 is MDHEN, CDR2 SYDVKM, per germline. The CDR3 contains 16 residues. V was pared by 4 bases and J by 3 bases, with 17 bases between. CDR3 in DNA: TGTGCCAGCAGTTCCCCGGTAGCGCGAACTACAGATACGCAGTATTTT. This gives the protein CASSSPVARTTDTQYF.

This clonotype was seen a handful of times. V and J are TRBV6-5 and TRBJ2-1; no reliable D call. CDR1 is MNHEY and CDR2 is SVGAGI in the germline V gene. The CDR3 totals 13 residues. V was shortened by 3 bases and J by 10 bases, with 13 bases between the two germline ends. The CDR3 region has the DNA TGTGCCAGCAGTTATGTTGGGAAAGGCGAGCAGTTCTTC. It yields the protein CASSYVGKGEQFF.

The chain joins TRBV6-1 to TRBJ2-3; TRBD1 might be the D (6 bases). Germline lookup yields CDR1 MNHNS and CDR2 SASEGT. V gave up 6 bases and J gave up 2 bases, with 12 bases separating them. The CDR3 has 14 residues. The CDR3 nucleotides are TGTGCCAGCAGAAATGGACAGCTCACAGATACGCAGTATTTT. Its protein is CASRNGQLTDTQYF.